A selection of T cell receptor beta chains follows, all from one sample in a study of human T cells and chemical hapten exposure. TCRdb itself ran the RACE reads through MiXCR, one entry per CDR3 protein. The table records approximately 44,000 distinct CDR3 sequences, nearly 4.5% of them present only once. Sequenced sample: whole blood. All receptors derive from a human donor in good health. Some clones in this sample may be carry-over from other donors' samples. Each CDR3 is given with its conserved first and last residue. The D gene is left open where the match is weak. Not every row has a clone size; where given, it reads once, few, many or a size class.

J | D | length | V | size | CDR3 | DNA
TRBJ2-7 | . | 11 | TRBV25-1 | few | CASQWGPEQYF | TGTGCCAGCCAGTGGGGTCCGGAGCAGTACTTC
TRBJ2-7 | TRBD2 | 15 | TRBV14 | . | CASSQGGLATYEQYF | TGTGCCAGCAGCCAAGGGGGACTAGCAACCTACGAGCAGTACTTC
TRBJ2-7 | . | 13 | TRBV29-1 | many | CSVVSGMGYEQYF | TGCAGCGTTGTTTCCGGGATGGGCTACGAGCAGTACTTC
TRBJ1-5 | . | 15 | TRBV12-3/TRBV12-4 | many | CASSFMGRANQPQHF | TGTGCCAGCAGTTTTATGGGCAGGGCCAATCAGCCCCAGCATTTT
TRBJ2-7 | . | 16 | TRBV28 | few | CASSLLFRTPFYEQYF | TGTGCCAGCAGTTTATTGTTCAGGACACCTTTCTACGAGCAGTACTTC
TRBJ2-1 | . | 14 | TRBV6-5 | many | CASSWDLHRDEQFF | TGTGCCAGCAGTTGGGACCTACACAGGGATGAGCAGTTCTTC
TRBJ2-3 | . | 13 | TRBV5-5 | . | CASSLAAPDTQYF | TGTGCCAGCAGCTTGGCCGCACCAGATACGCAGTATTTT
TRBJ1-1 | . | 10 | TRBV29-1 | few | CSGGGSSAFF | TGCAGCGGGGGTGGGAGCTCGGCTTTCTTT
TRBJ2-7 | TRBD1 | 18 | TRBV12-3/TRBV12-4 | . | CASIPGTGALIFFYEQYF | TGTGCCAGCATCCCCGGGACAGGGGCCTTAATATTCTTCTACGAGCAGTACTTC
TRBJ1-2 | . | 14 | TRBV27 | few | CASSLSPQTYGYTF | TGTGCCAGCAGTTTATCCCCACAGACCTATGGCTACACCTTC
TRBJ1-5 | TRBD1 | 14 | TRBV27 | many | CASSLEQGNQPQHF | TGTGCCAGCAGTTTAGAACAGGGGAATCAGCCCCAGCATTTT
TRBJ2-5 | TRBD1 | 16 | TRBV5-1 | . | CASSHGDRGPQETQYF | TGCGCCAGCAGCCACGGGGACAGGGGGCCCCAAGAGACCCAGTACTTC
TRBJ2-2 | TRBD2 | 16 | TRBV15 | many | CATSRTSGANTGELFF | TGTGCCACCAGCAGGACTAGCGGCGCGAACACCGGGGAGCTGTTTTTT
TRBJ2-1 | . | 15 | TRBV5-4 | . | CASSLVGSGYNEQFF | TGTGCCAGCAGCTTGGTCGGTAGTGGCTACAATGAGCAGTTCTTC
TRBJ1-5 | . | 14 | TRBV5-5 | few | CASSSTGDMGPQHF | TGTGCCAGCAGCTCAACGGGGGACATGGGGCCCCAGCATTTT
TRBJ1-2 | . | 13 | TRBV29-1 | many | CSVEDPRTTGYTF | TGCAGCGTTGAAGATCCCAGGACCACCGGCTACACCTTC
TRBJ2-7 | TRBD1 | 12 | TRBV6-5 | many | CASQGDIYEQYF | TGTGCCAGCCAGGGGGACATATACGAGCAGTACTTC
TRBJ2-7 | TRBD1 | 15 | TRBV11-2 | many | CASSFTSGQGYEQYF | TGTGCCAGCAGCTTCACTTCGGGACAGGGTTACGAGCAGTACTTC
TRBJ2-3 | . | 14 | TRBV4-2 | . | CASTPGVGADTQYF | TGTGCCAGCACCCCGGGGGTCGGAGCAGATACGCAGTATTTT
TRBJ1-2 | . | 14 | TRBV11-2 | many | CASSLGRDYYGYTF | TGTGCCAGCAGCTTAGGAAGGGACTACTATGGCTACACCTTC
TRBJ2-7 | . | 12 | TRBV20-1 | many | CSASEGSYEQYF | TGCAGTGCTAGCGAGGGTTCCTACGAGCAGTACTTC
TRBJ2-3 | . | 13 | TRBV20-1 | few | CSVRRGGTDTQYF | TGCAGTGTTAGGAGAGGGGGCACAGATACGCAGTATTTT
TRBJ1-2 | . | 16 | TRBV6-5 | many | CASSYSRGQGSRGYTF | TGTGCCAGCAGTTACTCCAGAGGCCAGGGGTCGCGTGGCTACACCTTC
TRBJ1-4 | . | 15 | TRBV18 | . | CASSPPGATNEKLFF | TGTGCCAGCTCACCACCAGGGGCAACTAATGAAAAACTGTTTTTT
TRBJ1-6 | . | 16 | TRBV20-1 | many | CSASGTSSSYNSPLHF | TGCAGTGCTTCCGGGACTTCGAGCTCCTATAATTCACCCCTCCACTTT
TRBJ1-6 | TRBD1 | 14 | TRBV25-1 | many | CASSTTGGQSPLHF | TGTGCCAGCAGCACGACAGGGGGGCAGTCACCCCTCCACTTT
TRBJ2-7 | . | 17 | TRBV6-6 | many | CASTKSHGAGVPYEQYF | TGTGCCAGCACCAAATCTCACGGGGCAGGGGTCCCATACGAGCAGTACTTC
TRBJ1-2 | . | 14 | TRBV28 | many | CASSPRGQQYGYTF | TGTGCCAGCAGTCCCCGTGGACAGCAGTATGGCTACACCTTC
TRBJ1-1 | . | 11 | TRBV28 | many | CASSTSGFAFF | .
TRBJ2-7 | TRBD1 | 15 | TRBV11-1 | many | CASSSLTGGKYEQYF | TGTGCCAGCAGCTCATTGACAGGGGGCAAATACGAGCAGTACTTC
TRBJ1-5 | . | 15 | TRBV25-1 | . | CASSDGARPNQPQHF | TGTGCCAGCAGTGACGGGGCCCGACCCAATCAGCCCCAGCATTTT
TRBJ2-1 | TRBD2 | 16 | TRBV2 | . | CASSEGGLAGRNEQFF | TGTGCCAGCAGTGAAGGGGGACTAGCGGGAAGAAATGAGCAGTTCTTC
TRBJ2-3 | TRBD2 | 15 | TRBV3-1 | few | CASSPTSGAPDTQYF | TGTGCCAGCAGCCCGACTAGCGGGGCCCCCGATACGCAGTATTTT
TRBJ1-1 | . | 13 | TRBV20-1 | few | CSAQSGVNTEAFF | TGCAGTGCACAGAGCGGGGTGAACACTGAAGCTTTCTTT
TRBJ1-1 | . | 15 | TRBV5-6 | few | CASSLIGLMNTEAFF | TGTGCCAGCAGCTTGATTGGCCTCATGAACACTGAAGCTTTCTTT
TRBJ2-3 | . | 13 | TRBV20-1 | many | CSSSGLSTDTQYF | TGCAGTTCATCAGGACTCAGCACAGATACGCAGTATTTT
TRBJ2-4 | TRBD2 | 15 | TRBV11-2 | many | CASSLVLAGVNIQYF | TGTGCCAGCAGCTTGGTACTTGCGGGAGTGAACATTCAGTACTTC
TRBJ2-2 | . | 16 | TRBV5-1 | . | CASSLAGFMNTGELFF | TGCGCCAGCAGCTTGGCGGGGTTTATGAACACCGGGGAGCTGTTTTTT
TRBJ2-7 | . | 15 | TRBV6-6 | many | CASGDLDSTTYEQYF | TGTGCCAGCGGTGACCTGGACAGCACCACCTACGAGCAGTACTTC
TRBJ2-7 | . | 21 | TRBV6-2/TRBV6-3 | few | CASSYSSRGQDKSGALMEQYF | TGTGCCAGCAGTTACTCTAGCAGGGGGCAAGATAAGAGCGGGGCCCTAATGGAGCAGTACTTC
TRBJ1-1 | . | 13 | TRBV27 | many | CASSLMVGSEAFF | TGTGCCAGCAGTTTAATGGTAGGGTCTGAAGCTTTCTTT
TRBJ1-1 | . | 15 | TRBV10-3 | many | CAISEFQGIKTEAFF | TGTGCCATCAGTGAGTTCCAGGGGATCAAAACTGAAGCTTTCTTT
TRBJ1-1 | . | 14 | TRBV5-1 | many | CASSFTAGYSEAFF | TGCGCCAGCAGCTTTACGGCAGGGTATAGTGAAGCTTTCTTT
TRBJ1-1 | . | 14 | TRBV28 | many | CASSLWGGNTEAFF | TGTGCCAGCAGTTTATGGGGGGGAAACACTGAAGCTTTCTTT
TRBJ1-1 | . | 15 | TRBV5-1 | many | CASSLRPGENTEAFF | TGCGCCAGCAGCTTGCGTCCAGGGGAAAACACTGAAGCTTTCTTT
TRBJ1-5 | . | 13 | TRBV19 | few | CASSIAGLEPQHF | TGTGCCAGTAGTATCGCCGGATTGGAACCCCAGCATTTT
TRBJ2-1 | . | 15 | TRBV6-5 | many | CASSYSVRGEDEQFF | TGTGCCAGCAGTTACTCGGTCAGGGGAGAGGATGAGCAGTTCTTC
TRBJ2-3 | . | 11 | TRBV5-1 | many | CASRGTDTQYF | TGCGCCAGCAGGGGGACAGATACGCAGTATTTT
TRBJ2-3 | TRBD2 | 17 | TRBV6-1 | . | CASSRTSGLSSTDTQYF | TGTGCCAGCAGTAGGACTAGCGGTCTGTCTAGCACAGATACGCAGTATTTT
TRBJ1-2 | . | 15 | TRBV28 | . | CASSLPPGSNYGYTF | TGTGCCAGCAGTTTGCCTCCAGGGTCCAACTATGGCTACACCTTC
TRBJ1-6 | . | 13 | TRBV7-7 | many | CASSLEVNSPLHF | TGTGCTAGCAGCTTAGAGGTTAACTCACCCCTCCACTTT
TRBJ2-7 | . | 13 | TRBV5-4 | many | CASSSTSRDREYF | TGTGCCAGCAGCTCCACCTCCAGGGATAGGGAGTACTTC
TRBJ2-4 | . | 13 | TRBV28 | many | CASVEAVKNIQYF | TGTGCCAGCGTCGAGGCGGTCAAAAACATTCAGTACTTC
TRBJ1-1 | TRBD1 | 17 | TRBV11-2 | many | CASSLAFRTGLNTEAFF | TGTGCCAGCAGCTTAGCGTTTCGGACAGGATTGAACACTGAAGCTTTCTTT
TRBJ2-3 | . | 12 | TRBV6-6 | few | CASSRATDTQYF | TGTGCCAGCAGTCGCGCCACAGATACGCAGTATTTT
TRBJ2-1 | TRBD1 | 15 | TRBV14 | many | CASSPQGRTGNEQFF | TGTGCCAGCAGCCCACAGGGGCGTACTGGCAATGAGCAGTTCTTC
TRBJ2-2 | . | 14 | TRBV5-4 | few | CASSLGGRTGELFF | TGTGCCAGCAGCTTGGGGGGGAGAACCGGGGAGCTGTTTTTT
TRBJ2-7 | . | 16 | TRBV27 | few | CASSTHGHHFSYEQYF | TGTGCCAGCAGTACGCACGGACACCACTTCTCCTACGAGCAGTACTTC